Below are 27 T cell receptor beta chains sequenced from a single sample in a study of T cells in localized non-small cell lung cancer. TCRdb's copy holds only in-frame clones and misses some; the assay was immunoSEQ multiplex PCR. The sample holds some 37,000 clones, around 84% seen once. The sequences come from peripheral blood, collected before any cancer treatment. These TCRs come from a man between 18 and 55 years old with stage I lung adenocarcinoma.

The chain carries TRBV6-6 and TRBJ1-5, with 8 nucleotides matching TRBD1. Germline CDR1 reads MNHNY; CDR2 reads SVGAGI (reference sequence). The CDR3 loop spans 15 amino acids. V trimming: 5 bases; J trimming: 0 bases; junction bases outside the gene matches: 3. The CDR3 spells CASSGQGSSNQPQHF. CDR3 nucleotide sequence: TGTGCCAGCAGTGGACAGGGTTCTAGCAATCAGCCCCAGCATTTT.

The V call is TRBV9, the J call TRBJ1-4; a weak D match, TRBD1 (5 bases). CDR1 is SGDLS, CDR2 YYNGEE, per germline. This CDR3 has 15 residues. Trimming stripped 0 bases from V and 10 bases from J, with 16 bases between. The CDR3 loop is CASSVDGRVGGKLFF. The CDR3 DNA reads TGTGCCAGCAGCGTAGATGGCAGGGTGGGGGGAAAACTGTTTTTT.

This clone came up once. The CDR3 region is CASSIRPGQRSGNTIYF. The CDR3, as DNA: TGTGCCAGTAGTATTAGGCCGGGACAGCGCTCTGGAAACACCATATATTTT. V and J are TRBV19 and TRBJ1-3; 7 bases line up with TRBD1. The CDR3 contains 17 residues. The J segment lost 0 bases and the V segment lost 3 bases, leaving 8 bases of the junction unmatched. Germline CDR1 LNHDA, CDR2 SQIVND (reference sequence). The full variable domain, in which reference TRBV19 and TRBJ1-3 provide the parts outside the CDR3, is DGGITQSPKYLFRKEGQNVTLSCEQNLNHDAMYWYRQDPGQGLRLIYYSQIVNDFQKGDIAEGYSVSREKKESFPLTVTSAQKNPTAFYLCASSIRPGQRSGNTIYFGEGSWLTVV.

This chain links TRBV16 with TRBJ1-2, with D hard to call. V lost 4 bases and J 2 bases, leaving 8 bases between the germline ends. The germline V gene encodes CDR1 KGHSY and CDR2 FQNENV. The CDR3 has 13 amino acids. The CDR3 coding sequence is TGTGCCAGCAGCCCCCCGGGAAACTATGGCTACACCTTC. Translating it yields CASSPPGNYGYTF.

This clone was recorded a few times. This chain uses TRBV30 with TRBJ1-2, with D hard to call. CDR3 length: 11 residues. The germline CDR1 and CDR2 sequences are GTSNPN and SVGIG (reference sequence). Trimming left V 3 bases short and J 8 bases short, with 10 bases between. CDR3 protein: CAWRGWRGYTF. CDR3 DNA: TGTGCCTGGAGGGGTTGGCGGGGCTACACCTTC.

This clone was seen more than once but under ten times. The chain recombines TRBV28 with TRBJ2-5, with D hard to call. The CDR3 runs 12 residues. From germline, CDR1 is MDHEN and CDR2 SYDVKM. The V end lost 6 bases, the J end lost 2 bases, and 7 bases lay between the germline ends. The CDR3: CASSGSQETQYF. As DNA, the CDR3 is TGTGCCAGCAGCGGCTCTCAAGAGACCCAGTACTTC.

The J gene is TRBJ2-1, the V gene TRBV4-2; 11 bases match TRBD2. Losses at the gene ends were 0 bases for V and 12 bases for J; bases not matched to a gene: 7. CDR3 length: 15 residues. Per germline, CDR1 LGHNA and CDR2 YNFKEQ. The CDR3: CASSQDETSGVVQFF. The CDR3 coding sequence is TGTGCCAGCAGCCAAGATGAGACTAGCGGGGTGGTGCAGTTCTTC.

This chain connects TRBV9 to TRBJ2-7; no definite D call. Germline CDR1 is SGDLS and CDR2 is YYNGEE. V lost 3 bases and J lost 2, with 12 bases in between. The CDR3 spans 14 residues. The CDR3 coding sequence is TGTGCCAGCAGCGCCCCAAACAGACCCTACGAGCAGTACTTC. This sequence encodes CASSAPNRPYEQYF.

This chain joins TRBV19 and TRBJ2-6; possible D gene TRBD1, 6 bases. Trimming cost V 5 bases and J 0 bases, with 14 bases left between them. This CDR3 spans 17 amino acids. From germline, CDR1 is LNHDA and CDR2 SQIVND (reference sequence). The CDR3 DNA is TGTGCCAGTAGTTTCTCAGGGGTCGGCTCTGGGGCCAACGTCCTGACTTTC. Translated: CASSFSGVGSGANVLTF. Supplemented by reference TRBV19 and TRBJ2-6, the full variable domain reads DGGITQSPKYLFRKEGQNVTLSCEQNLNHDAMYWYRQDPGQGLRLIYYSQIVNDFQKGDIAEGYSVSREKKESFPLTVTSAQKNPTAFYLCASSFSGVGSGANVLTFGAGSRLTVL.

The genes are TRBV28 and TRBJ2-6; tentatively, D is TRBD1 (5 bases). The CDR3 sequence is 14 residues long. The germline V and J ends were trimmed by 4 bases and 4 bases, with 8 bases remaining between them. Germline CDR1 is MDHEN and CDR2 is SYDVKM. The CDR3 sequence is CASSSGIGANVLTF. DNA of the CDR3: TGTGCCAGCAGTTCAGGGATAGGGGCCAACGTCCTGACTTTC.

The chain uses TRBV18 and TRBJ2-1; D possibly uses TRBD1 or TRBD2 (5 bases each). The CDR3 has 14 residues. CDR1 and CDR2 from the germline V gene are KGHSH and LQKENI. V lost 3 bases and J 9 bases, leaving 15 bases between the germline ends. CDR3 amino acids: CASSPAFRDGEQFF. CDR3 nucleotide sequence: TGTGCCAGCTCACCCGCGTTCCGGGACGGTGAGCAGTTCTTC.

This chain uses TRBV2 with TRBJ1-2; D is uncertain. Trimming stripped 5 bases from V and 4 bases from J, with 11 bases between. The germline V gene encodes CDR1 SNHLY and CDR2 FYNNEI. This CDR3 region has 13 residues. CDR3 protein: CASSPRQLYGYTF. CDR3 nucleotide sequence: TGTGCCAGCAGTCCTCGGCAGCTCTATGGCTACACCTTC.

V is TRBV5-1 and J is TRBJ1-1; D uncertain. Trimming took 4 bases from V and 1 from J, leaving 14 bases between them. The CDR3 is made up of 15 amino acids. Per the germline V gene, CDR1 is SGHRS and CDR2 is YFSETQ. Here the CDR3 DNA reads TGCGCCAGCAGCCCTGCGGCGGGGTCGAACACTGAAGCTTTCTTT. It yields the protein CASSPAAGSNTEAFF.

This sequence joins TRBV19 and TRBJ1-4, with D maybe TRBD1 (5 bases). This CDR3 is built from 15 residues. Trimming cost V 4 bases and J 5 bases, with 14 bases left between them. Germline CDR1 is LNHDA and CDR2 is SQIVND (reference sequence). The CDR3: CASSTKEGRNEKLFF. The DNA of the CDR3 is TGTGCCAGTAGTACCAAGGAGGGGAGGAATGAAAAACTGTTTTTT. Full variable domain (outside the CDR3, taken from reference TRBV19 and TRBJ1-4): DGGITQSPKYLFRKEGQNVTLSCEQNLNHDAMYWYRQDPGQGLRLIYYSQIVNDFQKGDIAEGYSVSREKKESFPLTVTSAQKNPTAFYLCASSTKEGRNEKLFFGSGTQLSVL.

This clone was detected once. V and J are TRBV2 and TRBJ1-5; no clear D gene. The CDR3 runs 14 residues. With 4 bases removed from V and 5 bases from J, the gap between germline ends came to 12 bases. Germline assignment: CDR1 SNHLY and CDR2 FYNNEI. DNA for the CDR3: TGTGCCAGCAGTGCGAACAGCCTTTATCAGCCCCAGCATTTT. Its protein product is CASSANSLYQPQHF.

The chain employs TRBV5-6 and TRBJ1-2; D uncertain. The CDR3 extends over 14 amino acids. Germline V lookup: CDR1 SGHDT, CDR2 YYEEEE. Trimming left V 0 bases short and J 8 bases short, with 14 bases between. CDR3 residues: CASSLVGVVGGYTF. CDR3 nucleotide sequence: TGTGCCAGCAGCTTGGTTGGTGTAGTGGGAGGCTACACCTTC.

The genes are TRBV10-3 and TRBJ2-3, with 7 bases that match TRBD1. The V and J ends lost 5 bases and 4 bases, in that order; junction bases with no gene match: 9. The CDR3 is 15 amino acids. The V gene's germline CDR1 is ENHRY and CDR2 SYGVKD. The CDR3 loop reads CAISIRDSGPDTQYF. CDR3 DNA sequence: TGTGCCATCAGTATCCGGGACAGTGGACCAGATACGCAGTATTTT.

In its sample, this clone was seen once. This chain uses TRBV18 with TRBJ2-5, with 13 bases matching TRBD2. CDR1 KGHSH and CDR2 LQKENI come from the germline V gene. The junction had 7 bases not matched to a gene; V was cut back by 3 bases and J by 3 bases. The CDR3 contains 17 residues. CDR3: CASSPPTGTSGEETQYF. The CDR3 DNA reads as TGTGCCAGCTCACCGCCCACCGGGACTAGCGGGGAAGAGACCCAGTACTTC.

The chain is built from TRBV19 and TRBJ1-2; no clear D. This CDR3 comprises 14 residues. Trimming took 10 bases from V and 5 from J, leaving 20 bases between them. CDR1 LNHDA and CDR2 SQIVND come from the germline V gene (reference sequence). As DNA, the CDR3 is TGTGCCACCCGGGATGGCGCCGGATATTATGGCTACACCTTC. Translated, it gives CATRDGAGYYGYTF.

The chain employs TRBV9 and TRBJ2-2; tentative D call: TRBD2 (5 bases). Trimming took 0 bases from V and 4 from J, leaving 16 bases between them. CDR1 SGDLS and CDR2 YYNGEE come from the germline V gene. This CDR3 contains 17 residues. CDR3 sequence reads: CASSVEMAGRGTGELFF. DNA of the CDR3: TGTGCCAGCAGCGTAGAAATGGCGGGTCGAGGCACCGGGGAGCTGTTTTTT.

This chain joins TRBV10-3 and TRBJ1-2, with TRBD1 matching 9 bases. V shed 6 bases, J shed 1 base, and the junction held 9 bases outside the gene matches. Germline CDR1 ENHRY, CDR2 SYGVKD. This CDR3 has 16 amino acids. The CDR3 is CAIRAGQGDNNYGYTF. CDR3 DNA: TGTGCCATCAGAGCGGGACAGGGTGATAATAACTATGGCTACACCTTC.

The rearrangement uses TRBV18 and TRBJ1-2; no clear D. Trimming removed 3 bases at V and 6 bases at J, with 5 bases between. The CDR3 contains 11 residues. Germline assignment: CDR1 KGHSH and CDR2 LQKENI. The CDR3 sequence is CASSPENGYTF. Written as DNA, the CDR3 is TGTGCCAGCTCACCTGAGAATGGCTACACCTTC.

The V and J genes are TRBV2 and TRBJ2-2; D possibly matches TRBD1 or TRBD2 (5 bases each). CDR1 and CDR2 (germline): SNHLY, FYNNEI. Trimming shortened V by 3 bases and J by 8 bases, and 7 bases separated the two germline ends. CDR3 length equals 12 residues. The CDR3 loop is CASSEGVGELFF. The CDR3 nucleotides read TGTGCCAGCAGTGAGGGGGTTGGGGAGCTGTTTTTT.

This clone qualifies as medium-sized. The V and J genes are TRBV4-3 and TRBJ1-5; the D is unclear. This CDR3 is 13 amino acids long. Germline V gene sequence: CDR1 LGHNA, CDR2 YSLEER. V dropped 4 bases and J dropped 5 bases, with 9 bases sitting between them. The CDR3 loop reads CASSPNSYQPQHF. The CDR3 nucleotides read TGCGCCAGCAGCCCTAACTCTTATCAGCCCCAGCATTTT.

The CDR3 bases are TGTGCCAGCAGTCGGGACAGCCAAATGTCTGGAAACACCATATATTTT. Encoded protein: CASSRDSQMSGNTIYF. The genes are TRBV2 and TRBJ1-3, with 7 bases identical to TRBD1. The CDR3 spans 16 residues. The germline V gene has CDR1 SNHLY and CDR2 FYNNEI. The V gene end was trimmed by 5 bases and the J gene end by 1 base; junction bases not matched to a gene: 8.

This chain connects TRBV2 to TRBJ1-2; D gene uncertain. The CDR3 is 11 amino acids. V lost 7 bases and J lost 5, with 8 bases in between. Germline CDR1 is SNHLY and CDR2 is FYNNEI. This chain's CDR3 is CASTPNYGYTF. CDR3 in DNA: TGTGCCAGCACCCCGAATTATGGCTACACCTTC.

The chain combines TRBV7-8 with TRBJ1-5; no clear D gene. This CDR3 region has 13 residues. V was pared by 2 bases and J by 5 bases, with 7 bases between. Germline loops: CDR1 SGHVS, CDR2 FQNEAQ. The CDR3 coding sequence is TGTGCCAGCAGCTTATCGACATATCAGCCCCAGCATTTT. Its protein product is CASSLSTYQPQHF.